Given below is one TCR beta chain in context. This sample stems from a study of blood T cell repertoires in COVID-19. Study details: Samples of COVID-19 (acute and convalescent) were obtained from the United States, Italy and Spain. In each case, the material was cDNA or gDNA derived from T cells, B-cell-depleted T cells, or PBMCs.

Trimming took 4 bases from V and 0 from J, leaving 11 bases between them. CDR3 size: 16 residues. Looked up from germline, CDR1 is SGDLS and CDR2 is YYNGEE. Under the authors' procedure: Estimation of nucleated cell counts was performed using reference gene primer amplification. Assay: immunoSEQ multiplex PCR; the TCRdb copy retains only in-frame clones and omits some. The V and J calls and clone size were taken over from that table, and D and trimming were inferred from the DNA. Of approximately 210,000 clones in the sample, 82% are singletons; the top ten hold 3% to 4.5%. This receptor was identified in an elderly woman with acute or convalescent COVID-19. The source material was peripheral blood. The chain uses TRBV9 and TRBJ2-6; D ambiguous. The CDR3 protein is CASSRTRYSGANVLTF. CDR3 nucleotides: TGTGCCAGCAGCCGTACCCGGTACTCTGGGGCCAACGTCCTGACTTTC.